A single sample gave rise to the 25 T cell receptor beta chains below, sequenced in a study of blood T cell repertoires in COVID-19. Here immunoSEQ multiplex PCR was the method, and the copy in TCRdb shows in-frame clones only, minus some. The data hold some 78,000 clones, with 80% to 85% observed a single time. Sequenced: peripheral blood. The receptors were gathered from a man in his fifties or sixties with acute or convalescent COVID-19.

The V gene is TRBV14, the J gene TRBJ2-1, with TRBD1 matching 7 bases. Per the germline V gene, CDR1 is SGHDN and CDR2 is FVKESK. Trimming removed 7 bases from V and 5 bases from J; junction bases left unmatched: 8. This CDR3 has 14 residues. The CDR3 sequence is CASNRGGANNEQFF. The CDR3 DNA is TGTGCCAGCAATCGAGGGGGCGCGAACAATGAGCAGTTCTTC.

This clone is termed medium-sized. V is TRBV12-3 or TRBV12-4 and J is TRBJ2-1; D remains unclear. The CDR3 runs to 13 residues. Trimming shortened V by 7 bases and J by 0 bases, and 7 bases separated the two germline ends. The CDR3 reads CASTYSSYNEQFF. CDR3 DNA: TGTGCCAGCACCTACAGCTCCTACAATGAGCAGTTCTTC.

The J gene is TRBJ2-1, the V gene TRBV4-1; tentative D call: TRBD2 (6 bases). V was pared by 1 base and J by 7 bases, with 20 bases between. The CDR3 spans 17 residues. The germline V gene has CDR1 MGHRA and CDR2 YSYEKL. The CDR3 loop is CASSQGLAGKFGNEQFF. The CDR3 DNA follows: TGCGCCAGCAGCCAAGGTTTGGCGGGGAAGTTCGGAAATGAGCAGTTCTTC.

CDR3 coding DNA: TGCAGCGTTGAAGATTCAGTCGATGGAGGGGACTATGGCTACACCTTC. Amino acid sequence: CSVEDSVDGGDYGYTF. The chain carries TRBV29-1 and TRBJ1-2; a weak D match, TRBD1 (5 bases). The CDR3 length is 16 residues. The V end was cut by 0 bases, the J end by 3 bases, with 17 bases between. Germline assignment: CDR1 SQVTM and CDR2 ANQGSEA.

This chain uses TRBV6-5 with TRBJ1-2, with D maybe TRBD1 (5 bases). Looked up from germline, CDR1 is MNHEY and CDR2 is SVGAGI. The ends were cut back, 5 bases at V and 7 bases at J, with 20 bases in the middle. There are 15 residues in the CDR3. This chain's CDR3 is CASSNLLGQEIGYTF. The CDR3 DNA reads TGTGCCAGCAGTAACCTCCTAGGACAAGAGATTGGCTACACCTTC.

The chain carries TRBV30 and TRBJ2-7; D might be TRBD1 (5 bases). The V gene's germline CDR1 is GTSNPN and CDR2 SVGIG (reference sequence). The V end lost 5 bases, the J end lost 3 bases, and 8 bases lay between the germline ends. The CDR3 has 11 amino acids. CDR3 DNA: TGTGCCTGGCAGGGTCGCTACGAGCAGTACTTC. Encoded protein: CAWQGRYEQYF.

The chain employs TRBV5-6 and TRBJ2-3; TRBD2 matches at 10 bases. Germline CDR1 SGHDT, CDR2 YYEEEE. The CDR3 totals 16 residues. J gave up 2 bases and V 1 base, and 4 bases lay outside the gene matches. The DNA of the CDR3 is TGTGCCAGCAGCTTGCGGACTAGCGGTAACACAGATACGCAGTATTTT. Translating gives CASSLRTSGNTDTQYF.

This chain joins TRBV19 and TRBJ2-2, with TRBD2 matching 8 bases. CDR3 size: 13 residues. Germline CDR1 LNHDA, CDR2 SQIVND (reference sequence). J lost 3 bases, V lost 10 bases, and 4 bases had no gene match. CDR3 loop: CAKGLDHTGELFF. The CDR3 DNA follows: TGTGCCAAGGGACTAGACCACACCGGGGAGCTGTTTTTT.

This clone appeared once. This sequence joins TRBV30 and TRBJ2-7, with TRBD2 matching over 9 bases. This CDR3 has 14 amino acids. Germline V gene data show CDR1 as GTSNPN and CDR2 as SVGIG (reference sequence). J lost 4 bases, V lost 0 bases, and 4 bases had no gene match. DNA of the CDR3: TGTGCCTGGAGTGTAGGCGGGGGGGCTTACGAGCAGTACTTC. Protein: CAWSVGGGAYEQYF.

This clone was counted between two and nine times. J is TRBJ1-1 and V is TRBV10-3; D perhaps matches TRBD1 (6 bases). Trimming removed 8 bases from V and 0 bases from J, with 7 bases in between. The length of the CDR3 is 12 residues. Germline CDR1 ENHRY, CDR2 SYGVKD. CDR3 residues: CAIGQLNTEAFF. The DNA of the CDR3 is TGTGCCATCGGACAGTTGAACACTGAAGCTTTCTTT.

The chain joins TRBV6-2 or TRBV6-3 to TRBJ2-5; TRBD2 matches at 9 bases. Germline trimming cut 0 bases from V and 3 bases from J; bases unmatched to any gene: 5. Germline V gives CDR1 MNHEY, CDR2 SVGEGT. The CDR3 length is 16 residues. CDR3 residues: CASSYSVASGEETQYF. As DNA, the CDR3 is TGTGCCAGCAGTTACTCGGTGGCTAGCGGGGAAGAGACCCAGTACTTC.

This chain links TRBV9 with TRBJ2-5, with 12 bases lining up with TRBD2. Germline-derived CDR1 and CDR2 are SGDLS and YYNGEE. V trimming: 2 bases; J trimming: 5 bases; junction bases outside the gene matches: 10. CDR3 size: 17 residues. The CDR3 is CASSVQASGGASETQYF. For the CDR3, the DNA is TGTGCCAGCAGCGTTCAGGCTAGCGGGGGGGCCTCGGAGACCCAGTACTTC.

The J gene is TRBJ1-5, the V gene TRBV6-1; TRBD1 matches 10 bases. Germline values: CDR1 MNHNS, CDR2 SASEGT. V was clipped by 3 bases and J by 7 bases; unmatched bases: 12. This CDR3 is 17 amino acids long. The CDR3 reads CASSDREGTGARQPQHF. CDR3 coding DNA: TGTGCCAGCAGTGATCGAGAGGGGACAGGGGCTCGACAGCCCCAGCATTTT.

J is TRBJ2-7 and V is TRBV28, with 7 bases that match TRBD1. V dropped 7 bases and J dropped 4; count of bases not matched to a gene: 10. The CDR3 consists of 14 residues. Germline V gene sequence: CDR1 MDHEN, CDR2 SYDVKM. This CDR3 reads CASTPFGTVYEQYF. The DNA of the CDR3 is TGTGCCAGCACCCCATTCGGGACAGTATACGAGCAGTACTTC.

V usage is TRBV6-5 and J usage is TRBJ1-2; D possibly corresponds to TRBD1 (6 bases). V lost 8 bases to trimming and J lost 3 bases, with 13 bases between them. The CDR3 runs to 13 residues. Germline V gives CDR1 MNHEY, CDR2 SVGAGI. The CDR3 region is CASGSGEDYGYTF. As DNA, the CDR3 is TGTGCCAGCGGCTCAGGGGAAGACTATGGCTACACCTTC.

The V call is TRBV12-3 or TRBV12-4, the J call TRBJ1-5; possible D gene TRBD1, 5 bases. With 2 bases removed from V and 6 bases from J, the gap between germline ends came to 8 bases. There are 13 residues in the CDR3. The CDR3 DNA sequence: TGTGCCAGCAGTTTATCAGGGCGTCAGCCCCAGCATTTT. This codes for CASSLSGRQPQHF.

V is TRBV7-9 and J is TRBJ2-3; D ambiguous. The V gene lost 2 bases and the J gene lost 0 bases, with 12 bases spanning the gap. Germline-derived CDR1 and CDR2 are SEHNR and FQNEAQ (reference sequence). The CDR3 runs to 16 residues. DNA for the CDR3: TGTGCCAGCAGCTTATACGCGGTTACTAGCACAGATACGCAGTATTTT. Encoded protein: CASSLYAVTSTDTQYF.

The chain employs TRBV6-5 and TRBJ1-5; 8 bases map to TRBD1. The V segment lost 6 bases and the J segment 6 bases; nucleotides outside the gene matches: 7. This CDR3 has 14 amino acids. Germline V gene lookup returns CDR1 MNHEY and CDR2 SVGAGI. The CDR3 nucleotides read TGTGCCAGCAGATCTGACAGGGGCGGTCAGCCCCAGCATTTT. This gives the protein CASRSDRGGQPQHF.

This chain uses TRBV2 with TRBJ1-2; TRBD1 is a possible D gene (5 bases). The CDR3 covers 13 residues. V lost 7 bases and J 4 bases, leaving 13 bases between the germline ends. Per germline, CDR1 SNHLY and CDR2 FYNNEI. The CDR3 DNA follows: TGTGCCAGCACCCTGGGGGGATTCTATGGCTACACCTTC. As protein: CASTLGGFYGYTF.

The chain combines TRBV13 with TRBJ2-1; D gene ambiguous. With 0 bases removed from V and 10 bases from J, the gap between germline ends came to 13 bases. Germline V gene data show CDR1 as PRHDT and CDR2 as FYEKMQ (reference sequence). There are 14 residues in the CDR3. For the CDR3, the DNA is TGTGCCAGCAGCTTAGGACAGATTTTGGGCGAGCAGTTCTTC. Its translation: CASSLGQILGEQFF.

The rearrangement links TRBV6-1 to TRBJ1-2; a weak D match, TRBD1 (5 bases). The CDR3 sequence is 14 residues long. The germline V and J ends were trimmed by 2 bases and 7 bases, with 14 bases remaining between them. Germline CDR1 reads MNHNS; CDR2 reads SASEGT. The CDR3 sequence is CASSEREGQGGYTF. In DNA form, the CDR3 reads TGTGCCAGCAGTGAACGGGAGGGGCAGGGTGGCTACACCTTC.

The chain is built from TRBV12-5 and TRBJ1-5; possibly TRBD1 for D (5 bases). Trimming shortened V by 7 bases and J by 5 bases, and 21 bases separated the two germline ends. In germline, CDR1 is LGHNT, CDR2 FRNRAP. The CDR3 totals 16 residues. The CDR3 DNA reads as TGTGCTAGTGTAAACCAAAATAGGGGTATGGATCAGCCCCAGCATTTT. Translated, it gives CASVNQNRGMDQPQHF.

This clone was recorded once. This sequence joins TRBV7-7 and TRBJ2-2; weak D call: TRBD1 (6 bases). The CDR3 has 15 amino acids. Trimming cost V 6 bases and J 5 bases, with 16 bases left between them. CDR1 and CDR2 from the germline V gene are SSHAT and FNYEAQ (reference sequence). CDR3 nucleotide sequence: TGTGCCAGCAGTCCCGGGCCGACAGGAACCGGGGAGCTGTTTTTT. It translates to CASSPGPTGTGELFF.

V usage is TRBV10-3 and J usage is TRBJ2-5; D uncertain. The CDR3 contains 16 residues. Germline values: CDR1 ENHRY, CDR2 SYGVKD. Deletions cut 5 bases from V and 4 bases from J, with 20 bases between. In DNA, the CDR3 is TGTGCCATCAGTTCCTCGGTAGCCGGTTTGGGAGAGACCCAGTACTTC. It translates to CAISSSVAGLGETQYF.

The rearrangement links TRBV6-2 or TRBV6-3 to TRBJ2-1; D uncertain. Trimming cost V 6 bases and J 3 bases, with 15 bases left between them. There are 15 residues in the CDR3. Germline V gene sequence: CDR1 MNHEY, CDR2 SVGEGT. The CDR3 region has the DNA TGTGCCAGCAGCCCAACATCAGACATCTACAATGAGCAGTTCTTC. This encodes CASSPTSDIYNEQFF.